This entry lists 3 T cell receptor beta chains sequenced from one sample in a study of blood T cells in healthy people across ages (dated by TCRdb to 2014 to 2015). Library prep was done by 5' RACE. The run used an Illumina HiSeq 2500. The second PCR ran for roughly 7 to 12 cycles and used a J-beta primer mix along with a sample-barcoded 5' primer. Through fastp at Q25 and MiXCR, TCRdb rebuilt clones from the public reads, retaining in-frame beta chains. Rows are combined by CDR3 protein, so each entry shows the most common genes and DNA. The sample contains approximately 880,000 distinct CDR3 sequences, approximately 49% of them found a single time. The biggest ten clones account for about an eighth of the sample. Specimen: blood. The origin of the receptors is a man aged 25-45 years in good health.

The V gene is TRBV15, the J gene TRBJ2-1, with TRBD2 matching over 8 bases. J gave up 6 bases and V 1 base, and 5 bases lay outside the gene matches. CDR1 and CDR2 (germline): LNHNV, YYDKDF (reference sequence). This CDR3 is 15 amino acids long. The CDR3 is CATSRVGSGGNEQFF. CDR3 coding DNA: TGTGCCACCAGCAGAGTAGGCAGCGGGGGCAATGAGCAGTTCTTC. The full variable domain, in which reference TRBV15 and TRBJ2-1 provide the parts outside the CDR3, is DAMVIQNPRYQVTQFGKPVTLSCSQTLNHNVMYWYQQKSSQAPKLLFHYYDKDFNNEADTPDNFQSRRPNTSFCFLDIRSPGLGDTAMYLCATSRVGSGGNEQFFGPGTRLTVL.

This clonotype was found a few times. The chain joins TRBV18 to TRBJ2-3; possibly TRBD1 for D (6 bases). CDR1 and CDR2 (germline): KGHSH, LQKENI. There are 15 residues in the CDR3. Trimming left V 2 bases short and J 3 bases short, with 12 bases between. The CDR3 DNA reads TGTGCCAGCTCACCAATACAGGGCCCGACAGATACGCAGTATTTT. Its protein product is CASSPIQGPTDTQYF.

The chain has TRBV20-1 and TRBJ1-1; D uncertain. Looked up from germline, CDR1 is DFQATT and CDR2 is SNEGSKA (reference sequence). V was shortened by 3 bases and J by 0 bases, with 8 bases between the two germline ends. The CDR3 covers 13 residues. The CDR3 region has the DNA TGCAGTGCTAGTAACCAGTTGAACACTGAAGCTTTCTTT. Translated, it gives CSASNQLNTEAFF.